This T cell receptor (beta chain) derives from a study of blood T cell repertoires in COVID-19. Measured with immunoSEQ multiplex PCR; TCRdb has only the in-frame clones, and not every one. The sample contains roughly 200,000 clones, 83% of which appear only once. The CDR3 is made up of 16 amino acids. Germline CDR1 is SGHKS and CDR2 is YYEKEE (reference sequence). Trimming took 4 bases from V and 4 from J; bases not matched to a gene: 10. The chain is built from TRBV5-5 and TRBJ2-5; 10 bases align to TRBD2. The TCR comes from a woman between 50 and 59 years old who had been exposed to COVID-19. Specimen: PBMCs or T cells enriched from blood (not recorded which). CDR3 nucleotide sequence: TGTGCCAGCAGCCAACCTCTTAGCGGGGGGTCAGAGACCCAGTACTTC. This sequence encodes CASSQPLSGGSETQYF.